The 14 T cell receptor beta chains reported below all come from one sample, sequenced in a study of shared clonotypes between healthy human individuals. The table came from immunoSEQ multiplex PCR; TCRdb's copy has only in-frame clones and leaves some out. The data show 2 million to 3 million clones, approximately 90% seen once. The sample was naive CD4+ T cells sorted from blood. Stated subset: CD45RA+ positively selected. The receptors derive from a man between 18 and 29 years old in good health.

This chain connects TRBV30 to TRBJ2-5; maybe TRBD2 (6 bases). This CDR3 comprises 12 residues. Deletions cut 4 bases from V and 1 base from J, with 7 bases between. CDR1 and CDR2 from the germline V gene are GTSNPN and SVGIG (reference sequence). The CDR3 DNA follows: TGTGCCTGGATGGGAGGCCAAGAGACCCAGTACTTC. Protein product: CAWMGGQETQYF.

The chain joins TRBV7-8 to TRBJ1-1; 7 nucleotides agree with TRBD1. The CDR3 is 15 residues long. J lost 0 bases, V lost 4 bases, and 5 bases had no gene match. CDR1 is SGHVS and CDR2 is FQNEAQ in the germline V gene. Here the CDR3 DNA reads TGTGCCAGCAGCTCCCGGGACAGAATGAACACTGAAGCTTTCTTT. Its protein is CASSSRDRMNTEAFF. The whole variable domain, filled in from reference TRBV7-8 and TRBJ1-1, reads GAGVSQSPRYKVAKRGQDVALRCDPISGHVSLFWYQQALGQGPEFLTYFQNEAQLDKSGLPSDRFFAERPEGSVSTLKIQRTQQEDSAVYLCASSSRDRMNTEAFFGQGTRLTVV.

This chain connects TRBV11-2 to TRBJ1-1; 7 nucleotides line up with TRBD1. Trimming took 6 bases from V and 11 from J; bases not matched to a gene: 12. Per germline, CDR1 SGHAT and CDR2 FQNNGV. The CDR3 is 13 residues long. DNA of the CDR3: TGTGCCAGCAGTCTCCGACAGGGCGTTGAGGCTTTCTTT. Translated, it gives CASSLRQGVEAFF.

The V gene is TRBV6-1, the J gene TRBJ2-5; TRBD2 aligns across 9 bases. The V gene's germline CDR1 is MNHNS and CDR2 SASEGT. CDR3 length: 16 amino acids. Trimming removed 2 bases from V and 3 bases from J; junction bases left unmatched: 7. The chain's CDR3 is CASSEQPPSGKETQYF. The CDR3 bases are TGTGCCAGCAGTGAACAGCCCCCTAGCGGGAAAGAGACCCAGTACTTC.

The V and J genes are TRBV6-1 and TRBJ2-7; no clear D. The CDR3 covers 12 residues. The germline V gene encodes CDR1 MNHNS and CDR2 SASEGT. V gave up 3 bases and J gave up 6 bases, with 9 bases separating them. CDR3 protein: CASSDPGSEQYF. CDR3 sequence (DNA): TGTGCCAGCAGTGACCCAGGTTCCGAGCAGTACTTC.

The V and J genes are TRBV7-2 and TRBJ2-2, with D perhaps TRBD1 (5 bases). V was pared by 5 bases and J by 6 bases, with 10 bases between. The CDR3 is 13 amino acids. Germline V gene data show CDR1 as SGHTA and CDR2 as FQGNSA. Written as DNA, the CDR3 is TGTGCCAGCAGCGCAGGGTACGCCGGGGAGCTGTTTTTT. It encodes CASSAGYAGELFF.

This chain uses TRBV7-8 with TRBJ2-7; D gene ambiguous. The CDR3 totals 12 residues. Trimming left V 1 base short and J 7 bases short, with 8 bases between. The germline V gene encodes CDR1 SGHVS and CDR2 FQNEAQ. In DNA form, the CDR3 reads TGTGCCAGCAGCTTAGTTCCTGAAGAGCAGTACTTC. It specifies CASSLVPEEQYF. Complete variable domain (other parts from reference TRBV7-8 and TRBJ2-7): GAGVSQSPRYKVAKRGQDVALRCDPISGHVSLFWYQQALGQGPEFLTYFQNEAQLDKSGLPSDRFFAERPEGSVSTLKIQRTQQEDSAVYLCASSLVPEEQYFGPGTRLTVT.

The J gene is TRBJ2-3, the V gene TRBV5-1; TRBD2 matches at 9 bases. This CDR3 region has 15 residues. J gave up 5 bases and V 1 base, and 5 bases lay outside the gene matches. Per germline, CDR1 SGHRS and CDR2 YFSETQ. The CDR3 region is CASSLRGGAVDTQYF. The CDR3 coding sequence is TGCGCCAGCAGCTTGCGCGGGGGGGCCGTAGATACGCAGTATTTT.

The chain uses TRBV27 and TRBJ2-5; 11 bases match TRBD2. The CDR3 extends over 18 amino acids. Germline CDR1 and CDR2: MNHEY and SMNVEV (reference sequence). Trimming cost V 1 base and J 4 bases; bases outside gene matches: 11. The CDR3 DNA is TGTGCCAGCAGTTTATTCGGACTAGCGGGCGGGGCGGGAGAGACCCAGTACTTC. Residues: CASSLFGLAGGAGETQYF.

With regard to this clone: Other DNA sequences from this sample encode an identical CDR3 as well. This chain uses TRBV6-6 with TRBJ2-7; possible D gene TRBD1, 5 bases. V lost 0 bases and J lost 1, with 7 bases in between. Germline assignment: CDR1 MNHNY and CDR2 SVGAGI (reference sequence). The CDR3 runs to 14 residues. The CDR3 sequence: CASSYSGLSYEQYF. The CDR3 DNA reads as TGTGCCAGCAGTTACTCGGGGCTATCCTACGAGCAGTACTTC.

This sequence joins TRBV29-1 and TRBJ2-1; TRBD1 matches 7 bases. The V gene's germline CDR1 is SQVTM and CDR2 ANQGSEA. This CDR3 comprises 14 residues. The trim removed 3 bases at V and 2 bases at J, leaving 4 bases unmatched. CDR3 in amino acids: CSVDRQGPYNEQFF. Here the CDR3 DNA reads TGCAGCGTTGACCGACAGGGACCCTACAATGAGCAGTTCTTC.

V gene TRBV7-2 combines with J gene TRBJ2-3, with D unresolved. V was clipped by 5 bases and J by 4 bases, with 16 bases between them. The germline V gene encodes CDR1 SGHTA and CDR2 FQGNSA. This CDR3 is 15 amino acids long. Here the CDR3 DNA reads TGTGCCAGCAGCAGGCCGCAACAAGTGGCAGATACGCAGTATTTT. This encodes CASSRPQQVADTQYF.

This clone was seen only once. The V and J genes are TRBV2 and TRBJ2-2, with a tentative D call TRBD1 (6 bases). There are 15 residues in the CDR3. Looked up from germline, CDR1 is SNHLY and CDR2 is FYNNEI. Trimming shortened V by 6 bases and J by 6 bases, and 17 bases separated the two germline ends. CDR3 sequence (DNA): TGTGCCAGCAGAAGTCAGGGGCATCGCGCCGGGGAGCTGTTTTTT. This sequence encodes CASRSQGHRAGELFF. Full variable domain (missing parts from reference TRBV2 and TRBJ2-2): EPEVTQTPSHQVTQMGQEVILRCVPISNHLYFYWYRQILGQKVEFLVSFYNNEISEKSEIFDDQFSVERPDGSNFTLKIRSTKLEDSAMYFCASRSQGHRAGELFFGEGSRLTVL.

This chain uses TRBV5-1 with TRBJ1-4; 10 nucleotides line up with TRBD1. The CDR3 runs to 16 residues. V lost 0 bases, J lost 8 bases, and 7 bases stayed unmatched. CDR1 is SGHRS, CDR2 YFSETQ, per germline. The CDR3 nucleotides are TGCGCCAGCAGCTTGGCCGTCGGACAGGGGGTAGAAAAACTGTTTTTT. Translating gives CASSLAVGQGVEKLFF. The full variable domain, completed using reference TRBV5-1 and TRBJ1-4, is KAGVTQTPRYLIKTRGQQVTLSCSPISGHRSVSWYQQTPGQGLQFLFEYFSETQRNKGNFPGRFSGRQFSNSRSEMNVSTLELGDSALYLCASSLAVGQGVEKLFFGSGTQLSVL.